This TCR beta chain was sequenced in a study of shared T cell receptors in the human thymus. The assay was immunoSEQ multiplex PCR, and TCRdb's table has in-frame clones only and misses some. The sample comprises hundreds of thousands of clones, 70% to 80% of which are singletons, and about 0.013% rests with the top ten. CDR1 LNHDA and CDR2 SQIVND come from the germline V gene (reference sequence). The CDR3 runs 12 residues. V was pared by 3 bases and J by 8 bases, with 10 bases between. These data also formed part of another study, on human thymus T cells. That work states: Corrective heart surgery yielded resections, and these provided the thymus tissue. Usage of V and J genes appeared biased in thymic and blood repertoires.

The sequencing input was thymocytes. V is TRBV19 and J is TRBJ1-2, with D possibly being TRBD1 (5 bases). The clonotype originates from a boy younger than two with a congenital heart defect. CDR3 bases: TGTGCCAGTAGTATGTCACCAGGGGGCTACACCTTC. Translated, it gives CASSMSPGGYTF.